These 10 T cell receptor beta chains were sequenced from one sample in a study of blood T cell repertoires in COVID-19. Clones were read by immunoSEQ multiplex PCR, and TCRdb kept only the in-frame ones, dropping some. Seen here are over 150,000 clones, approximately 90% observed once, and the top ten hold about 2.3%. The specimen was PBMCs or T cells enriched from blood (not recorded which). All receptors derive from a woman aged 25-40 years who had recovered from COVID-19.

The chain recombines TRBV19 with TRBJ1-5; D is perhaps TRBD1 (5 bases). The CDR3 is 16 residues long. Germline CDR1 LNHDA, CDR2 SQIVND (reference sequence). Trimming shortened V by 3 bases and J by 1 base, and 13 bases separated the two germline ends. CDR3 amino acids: CASSILSDRSNQPQHF. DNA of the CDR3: TGTGCCAGTAGTATCCTTTCTGACAGAAGCAATCAGCCCCAGCATTTT.

The CDR3 region is CASSLRTGSTDTQYF. The CDR3 nucleotides are TGCGCCAGCAGCCTCCGGACAGGTTCCACAGATACGCAGTATTTT. The chain links TRBV4-1 to TRBJ2-3, with TRBD1 matching over 7 bases. Germline V gene lookup returns CDR1 MGHRA and CDR2 YSYEKL. V trimming: 4 bases; J trimming: 2 bases; junction bases outside the gene matches: 6. The length of the CDR3 is 15 residues.

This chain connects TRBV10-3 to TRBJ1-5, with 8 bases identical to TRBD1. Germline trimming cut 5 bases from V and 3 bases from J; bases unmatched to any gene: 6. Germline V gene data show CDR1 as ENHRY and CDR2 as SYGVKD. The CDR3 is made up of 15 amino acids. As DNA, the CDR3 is TGTGCCATCAGTAGGGGACAGGAAAACAATCAGCCCCAGCATTTT. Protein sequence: CAISRGQENNQPQHF.

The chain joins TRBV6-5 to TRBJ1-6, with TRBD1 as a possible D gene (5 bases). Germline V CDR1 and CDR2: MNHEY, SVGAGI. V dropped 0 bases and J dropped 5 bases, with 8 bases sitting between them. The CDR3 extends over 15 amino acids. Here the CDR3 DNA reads TGTGCCAGCAGTTACTCGACAGACAATAATTCACCCCTCCACTTT. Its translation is CASSYSTDNNSPLHF.

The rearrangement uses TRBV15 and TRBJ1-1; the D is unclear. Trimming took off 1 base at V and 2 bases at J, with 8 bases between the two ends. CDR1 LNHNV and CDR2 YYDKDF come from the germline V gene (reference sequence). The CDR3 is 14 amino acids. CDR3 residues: CATSRAKRNTEAFF. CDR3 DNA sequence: TGTGCCACCAGCAGAGCTAAAAGAAACACTGAAGCTTTCTTT.

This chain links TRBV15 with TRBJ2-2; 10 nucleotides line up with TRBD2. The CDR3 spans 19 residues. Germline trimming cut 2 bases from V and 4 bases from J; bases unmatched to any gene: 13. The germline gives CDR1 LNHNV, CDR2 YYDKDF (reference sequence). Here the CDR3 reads CATSRSWASGGILTGELFF. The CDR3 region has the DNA TGTGCCACCAGCAGATCGTGGGCTAGCGGGGGAATTCTCACCGGGGAGCTGTTTTTT.

The CDR3 is CASSPLRGKSNQPQHF. As DNA, the CDR3 is TGTGCCAGCAGCCCCCTAAGGGGGAAGAGCAATCAGCCCCAGCATTTT. This rearrangement joins TRBV5-8 to TRBJ1-5, with D maybe TRBD1 (6 bases). Germline loops: CDR1 SGHTS, CDR2 YDEGEE. Trimming stripped 4 bases from V and 1 base from J, with 15 bases between. This CDR3 has 16 residues.

CDR3 in DNA: TGTGCCAGCGGCAAAAATCCGGGACAGTACGAGCAGTACTTC. As protein: CASGKNPGQYEQYF. The chain joins TRBV2 to TRBJ2-7, with 7 bases aligning to TRBD1. Trimming removed 8 bases from V and 4 bases from J; junction bases left unmatched: 11. CDR1 and CDR2 (germline): SNHLY, FYNNEI. The CDR3 extends over 14 amino acids.

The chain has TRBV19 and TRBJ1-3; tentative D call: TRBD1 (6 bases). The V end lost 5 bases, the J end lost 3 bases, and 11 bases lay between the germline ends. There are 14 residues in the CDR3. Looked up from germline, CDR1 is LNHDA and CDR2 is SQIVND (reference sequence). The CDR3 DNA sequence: TGTGCCAGTAGTGCAAACAGGGATGGAAACACCATATATTTT. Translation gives CASSANRDGNTIYF. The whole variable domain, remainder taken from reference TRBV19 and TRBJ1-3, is DGGITQSPKYLFRKEGQNVTLSCEQNLNHDAMYWYRQDPGQGLRLIYYSQIVNDFQKGDIAEGYSVSREKKESFPLTVTSAQKNPTAFYLCASSANRDGNTIYFGEGSWLTVV.

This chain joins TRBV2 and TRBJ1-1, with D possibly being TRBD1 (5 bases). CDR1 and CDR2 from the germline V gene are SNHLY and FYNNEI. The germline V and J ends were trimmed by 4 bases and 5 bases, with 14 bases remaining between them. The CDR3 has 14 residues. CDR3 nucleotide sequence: TGTGCCAGCAGTGGGAGGCCGGGGGGTACTGAAGCTTTCTTT. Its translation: CASSGRPGGTEAFF.